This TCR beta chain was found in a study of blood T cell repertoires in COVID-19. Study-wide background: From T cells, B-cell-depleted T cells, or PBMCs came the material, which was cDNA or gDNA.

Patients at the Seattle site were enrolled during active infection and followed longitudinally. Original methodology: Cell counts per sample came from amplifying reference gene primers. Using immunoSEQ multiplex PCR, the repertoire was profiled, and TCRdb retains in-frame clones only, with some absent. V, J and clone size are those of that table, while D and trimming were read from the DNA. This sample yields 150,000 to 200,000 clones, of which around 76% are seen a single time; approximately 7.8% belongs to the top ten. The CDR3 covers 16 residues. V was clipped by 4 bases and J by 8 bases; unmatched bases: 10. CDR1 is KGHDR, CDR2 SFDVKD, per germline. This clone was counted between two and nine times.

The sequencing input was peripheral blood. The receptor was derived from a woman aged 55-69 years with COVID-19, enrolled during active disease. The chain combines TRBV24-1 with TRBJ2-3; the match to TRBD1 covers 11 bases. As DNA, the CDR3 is TGTGCCACCAGTGACCCCGGGACAGGGGGTGGGCGTACGCAGTATTTT. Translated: CATSDPGTGGGRTQYF.